This T cell receptor beta chain was documented in a study of cytomegalovirus exposure and HLA in healthy donors. Overall study results and limits: Later, an analysis found that common viral pathogens appeared to be linked with several of the most significant clusters.

Both 60 Vbeta primers and 13 Jbeta primers went into the PCR. Method: immunoSEQ multiplex PCR; TCRdb's copy keeps in-frame clones and lacks some. Of around 130,000 clones listed, 84% were seen once; the top ten hold under 3%. Worth noting for this clone: As yet, its antigen is unknown.

The CDR3 sequence is 20 residues long. Germline V gene sequence: CDR1 SGDLS, CDR2 YYNGEE. V lost 0 bases to trimming and J lost 3 bases, with 27 bases between them. Sequenced: PBMCs. This clonotype was obtained from a woman aged 18-30 years in good health and CMV-seropositive. V is TRBV9 and J is TRBJ1-1; TRBD1 might be the D (6 bases). CDR3 bases: TGTGCCAGCAGCGTAGCGCCCCCACCGCCCTTAACAGGGAAGGACACTGAAGCTTTCTTT. Translating it yields CASSVAPPPPLTGKDTEAFF.